The clone carrying this T cell receptor beta chain has a handful of counts. The antigen is undetermined. V gave up 6 bases and J gave up 3 bases, with 21 bases separating them. Germline CDR1 reads MDHEN; CDR2 reads SYDVKM. The CDR3 consists of 16 residues. This sample was taken from a study of beta chain features in type 1 diabetes. Background on the study: Roughly 98 million sorted cells were examined across all samples. Study results and limitations: In patients and controls equally, PCR might favor templates that are shorter. Moderate but significant shortening of TCRB CDR3s was recorded in all four CD4+ subsets from Type 1 diabetes patients.

The isolated RNA, all of it, was reverse transcribed, so expressed TCRB transcripts were what got sequenced. Method: immunoSEQ multiplex PCR; TCRdb's copy keeps in-frame clones and lacks some. The profile covers fewer than 350,000 clones, with 15% appearing a single time and around 0.015% taken by the ten largest. This sequence was found in a young man with type 1 diabetes. The chain couples TRBV28 to TRBJ2-7; weak D call: TRBD1 (6 bases). What was sequenced was naive CD4+ T cells from blood. The CDR3 sequence: CASSTVGPGTNYEQYF. CDR3 DNA: TGTGCCAGCAGCACCGTCGGGCCCGGGACAAACTACGAGCAGTACTTC.